The clone carrying this T cell receptor beta chain was seen repeatedly, ten times or more. Its target is unknown. This CDR3 is 13 amino acids long. Deletions cut 2 bases from V and 5 bases from J, with 9 bases between. Germline loops: CDR1 MDHEN, CDR2 SYDVKM. This entry belongs to a study of read filtering for tumor transcriptome and immune sequencing. Looking at the study overall: TCR-mapped reads were about 4.05 to 11 million with IR-seq versus roughly 75 to 1,300 with RNA-seq.

The library was built from roughly 400 ng RNA with molecular barcoded adaptors for alpha/delta and beta/gamma chains. Each CDR3 protein is one row after TCRdb ran MiXCR on the reads. The profile shows over 50,000 distinct CDR3 sequences, roughly 14% of them singletons. Study results and caveats: About four fifths of IR-seq clonotypes had a single read, yet these held roughly 3.3% of reads. IR-seq captured clonotypes deeper and more reliably than RNA-seq.

The origin of this receptor is a donor older than 35 with multiple myeloma. Sequences were obtained from a population of CD138-negative cells sorted from bone marrow. V gene TRBV28 combines with J gene TRBJ2-5; D not certain. The chain's CDR3 is CASSLDLLETQYF. In DNA form, the CDR3 reads TGTGCCAGCAGTTTAGACTTGTTGGAGACCCAGTACTTC.